This T cell receptor (beta chain) stems from a study of cytomegalovirus exposure and HLA in healthy donors. General study results and limits: Roughly uniform sequencing depth across donors was assumed, possibly incorrectly. Most TCR sequences were uncommon, yet certain public TCRs appeared in many donors.

The PCR made use of 60 Vbeta and 13 Jbeta primers. Clones were read by immunoSEQ multiplex PCR, and TCRdb kept only the in-frame ones, dropping some. The sample carries 100,000 to 150,000 clones, around 72% recorded once. Comments on this clone: What it binds is unknown.

Per germline, CDR1 GTSNPN and CDR2 SVGIG (reference sequence). V was shortened by 5 bases and J by 5 bases, with 15 bases between the two germline ends. This CDR3 spans 13 amino acids. The TCR comes from a woman aged 18-30 years in good health and CMV-seronegative. V is TRBV30 and J is TRBJ2-5; weak D call: TRBD1 (6 bases). Input material: PBMCs. The CDR3 spells CAWAGVVRETQYF. DNA for the CDR3: TGTGCCTGGGCAGGGGTAGTTAGGGAGACCCAGTACTTC.